Described below is a single TCR beta chain sequence and its context. The antigen is unknown. This sample is drawn from a study of glioma-infiltrating T cells after dendritic cell vaccination. Study as a whole: Patients received autologous tumor lysate-pulsed dendritic cell vaccination between about 2003 and 2013. Autologous tumor lysate was loaded overnight onto monocyte-derived dendritic cells grown less than 8 days with IL-4 and GM-CSF. Study-wide findings and caveats: Estimated pretreatment TIL content predicted outcome after dendritic cell vaccination.

TCRdb's table, derived via immunoSEQ multiplex PCR, lists solely in-frame clones and lacks some. The sample shows 80,000 to 100,000 clones, over 60% of them seen only once. The trim removed 7 bases at V and 6 bases at J, leaving 8 bases unmatched. This CDR3 spans 14 amino acids. CDR1 is LNHDA, CDR2 SQIVND, per germline (reference sequence). The sequenced sample was blood, obtained before dendritic cell vaccination. The origin of this receptor is a human donor with glioblastoma. The V call is TRBV19, the J call TRBJ2-2; 7 bases are a match to TRBD1. CDR3 in amino acids: CASTPPQGPGELFF. CDR3 sequence (DNA): TGTGCCAGTACTCCACCACAGGGGCCCGGGGAGCTGTTTTTT.